This is a list of T cell receptor beta chains from one sample in a study of blood T cell repertoires in COVID-19. Data came from immunoSEQ multiplex PCR; TCRdb stores just in-frame clones and leaves some out. The sample contains about 300,000 clones, 85% of which appear only once. The sequencing sample was made of PBMCs or T cells enriched from blood (not recorded which). These receptors came from a woman aged 45 to 65 who had recovered from COVID-19. Both conserved end residues are part of each CDR3. The order of the fields is V gene, J gene, CDR3 length, CDR3 protein.

TRBV7-9,TRBJ2-3,16,CASSPPGQGPTDTQYF
TRBV7-2,TRBJ1-2,13,CASSFGGNYGYTF
TRBV6-5,TRBJ2-2,15,CASSTRGANTGELFF
TRBV10-3,TRBJ1-4,12,CAISDRGRKLFF
TRBV19,TRBJ1-1,13,CASSSDRDTEAFF
TRBV7-7,TRBJ2-5,15,CASSPPGQEGETQYF
TRBV6-2/TRBV6-3,TRBJ1-5,19,CASSPQGLRGFNSNQPQHF
TRBV25-1,TRBJ2-1,14,CASKDTSSYNEQFF
TRBV27,TRBJ1-1,20,CASSSKKSVMDRGPNTEAFF
TRBV5-6,TRBJ1-3,16,CASSYSRRYSGNTIYF
TRBV6-5,TRBJ2-7,15,CASSSPMRAYYEQYF
TRBV19,TRBJ1-2,17,CASSPQTGNWEGYGYTF
TRBV14,TRBJ1-4,16,CASSQGRQGLNEKLFF
TRBV2,TRBJ2-2,19,CASLKTGLAEFTNTGELFF
TRBV3-1/TRBV3-2,TRBJ1-2,15,CASSHLQGGHYGYTF
TRBV24-1,TRBJ1-2,14,CATSDPSRGPRYTF
TRBV6-5,TRBJ2-3,14,CASSYRQNTDTQYF
TRBV10-1,TRBJ1-1,15,CASSSSGTGATEAFF
TRBV18,TRBJ1-4,13,CASSPDRDEKLFF
TRBV18,TRBJ1-1,14,CASSPQRENTEAFF
TRBV5-4,TRBJ1-5,13,CASSLGGQGPQHF
TRBV30,TRBJ2-7,14,CAWTPVIGSYEQYF
TRBV28,TRBJ1-5,15,CASSLDREIDQPQHF
TRBV19,TRBJ1-5,14,CASTPPGGNQPQHF
TRBV27,TRBJ2-2,18,CASSLSGLAGGRTGELFF
TRBV5-1,TRBJ1-2,15,CASSWAESSLYGYTF
TRBV19,TRBJ1-5,15,CASSGPGQTNQPQHF
TRBV30,TRBJ1-5,14,CAWGGTAGNQPQHF
TRBV5-3,TRBJ1-5,15,CARSPGQNSNQPQHF
TRBV5-1,TRBJ2-5,12,CASSSGWETQYF
TRBV4-3,TRBJ2-3,16,CASSPEGGRFTDTQYF
TRBV7-2,TRBJ2-7,16,CASSLGDMGQSYEQYF
TRBV10-3,TRBJ2-5,14,CAIASGGLGETQYF
TRBV5-1,TRBJ1-1,14,CASREQGGDTEAFF
TRBV27,TRBJ1-1,13,CASSLTENTEAFF
TRBV12-5,TRBJ2-5,16,CASGLPSGGRGETQYF
TRBV2,TRBJ2-2,14,CASSDRDRGGELFF
TRBV14,TRBJ2-1,14,CASSLRIFGNEQFF
TRBV5-1,TRBJ2-5,15,CASSAGGGGQETQYF
TRBV24-1,TRBJ1-2,13,CATSETGDYGYTF